This T cell receptor (beta chain) was sequenced for a study of Ad26.COV2.S vaccination and SARS-CoV-2 variants. Whole-study context: Donor got 5x10^10 or 1x10^11 viral particles of Ad26.COV2.S.

Study-level findings and limits: The study found similar non-spike TCR breadth in vaccine and placebo recipients. Reported findings describe substantial breadth in spike-specific CD8+ and CD4+ T cell responses following vaccination.

Noted treatment: over 15 received Ad26.COV2.S at low or high dose, single or two shots; five or six received placebo; per-sample allocation not given. Sampling was performed 63 days after the first vaccine or placebo injection. Participants' vaccine, an Ad26 vector, delivered Wuhan-strain SARS-CoV-2 spike. Profiling relied on immunoSEQ multiplex PCR, and the TCRdb table lists in-frame clones only, not all of them. The top ten hold 9.5% to 15% of the sample, which has some 480,000 clones, roughly 89% seen once. Remarks on this clone: Its target is not known.

Germline V lookup: CDR1 LNHNV, CDR2 YYDKDF (reference sequence). V was pared by 0 bases and J by 1 base, with 10 bases between. The CDR3 is 15 amino acids. Specimen: peripheral blood, collected in a trial of Ad26.COV2.S vaccine versus placebo. This clonotype was sampled from a person aged 18-60 years who received the Ad26.COV2.S COVID-19 vaccine or a placebo. The chain recombines TRBV15 with TRBJ2-7; no clear D. CDR3 DNA: TGTGCCACCAGCAGAGATTGGAAGCCTTCCTACGAGCAGTACTTC. Its protein product is CATSRDWKPSYEQYF.